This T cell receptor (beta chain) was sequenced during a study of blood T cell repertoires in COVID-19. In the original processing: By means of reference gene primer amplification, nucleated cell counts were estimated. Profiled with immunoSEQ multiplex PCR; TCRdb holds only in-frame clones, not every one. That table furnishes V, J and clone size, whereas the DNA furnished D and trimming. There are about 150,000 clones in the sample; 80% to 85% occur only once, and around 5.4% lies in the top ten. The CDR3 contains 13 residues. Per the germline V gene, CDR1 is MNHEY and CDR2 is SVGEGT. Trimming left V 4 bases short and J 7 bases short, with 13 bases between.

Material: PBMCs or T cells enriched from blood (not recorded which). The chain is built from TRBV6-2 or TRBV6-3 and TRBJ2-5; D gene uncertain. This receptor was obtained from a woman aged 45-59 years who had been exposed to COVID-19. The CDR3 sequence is CASSSFLYGTQYF. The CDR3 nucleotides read TGTGCCAGCAGTTCCTTTCTCTATGGGACCCAGTACTTC.